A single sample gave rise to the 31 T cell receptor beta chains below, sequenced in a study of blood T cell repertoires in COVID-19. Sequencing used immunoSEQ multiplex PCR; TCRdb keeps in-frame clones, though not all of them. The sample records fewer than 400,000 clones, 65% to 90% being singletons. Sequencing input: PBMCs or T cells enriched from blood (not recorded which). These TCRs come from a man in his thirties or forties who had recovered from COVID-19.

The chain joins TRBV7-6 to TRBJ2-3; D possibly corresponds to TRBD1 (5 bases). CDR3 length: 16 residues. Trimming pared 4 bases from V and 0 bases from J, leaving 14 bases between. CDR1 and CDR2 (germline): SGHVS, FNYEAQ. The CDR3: CASSSYRSESTDTQYF. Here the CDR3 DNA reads TGTGCCAGCAGCTCCTACAGGAGCGAGAGCACAGATACGCAGTATTTT.

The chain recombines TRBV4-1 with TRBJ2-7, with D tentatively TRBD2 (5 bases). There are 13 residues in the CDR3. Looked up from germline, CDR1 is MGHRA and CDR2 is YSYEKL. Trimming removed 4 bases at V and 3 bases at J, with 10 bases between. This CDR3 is CASSLPGSYEQYF. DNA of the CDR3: TGCGCCAGCAGCCTCCCTGGGAGCTACGAGCAGTACTTC.

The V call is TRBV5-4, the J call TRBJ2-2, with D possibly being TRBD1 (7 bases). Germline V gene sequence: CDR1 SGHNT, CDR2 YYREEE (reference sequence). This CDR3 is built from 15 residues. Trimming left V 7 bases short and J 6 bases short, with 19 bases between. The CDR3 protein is CASGWQGGRAGELFF. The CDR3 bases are TGTGCCAGCGGATGGCAGGGGGGCCGGGCCGGGGAGCTGTTTTTT.

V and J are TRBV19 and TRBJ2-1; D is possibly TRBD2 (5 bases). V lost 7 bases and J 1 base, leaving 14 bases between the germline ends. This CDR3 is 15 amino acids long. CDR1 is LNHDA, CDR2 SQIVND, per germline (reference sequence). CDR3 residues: CASNGPGMSYNEQFF. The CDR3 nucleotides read TGTGCCAGTAACGGACCCGGGATGTCCTACAATGAGCAGTTCTTC.

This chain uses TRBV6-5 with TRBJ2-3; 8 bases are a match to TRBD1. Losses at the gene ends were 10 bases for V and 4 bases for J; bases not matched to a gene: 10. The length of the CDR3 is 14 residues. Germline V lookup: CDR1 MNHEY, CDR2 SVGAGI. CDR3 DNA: TGTGCCACTCTGGACAGGGAAGGCGCAGATACGCAGTATTTT. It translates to CATLDREGADTQYF.

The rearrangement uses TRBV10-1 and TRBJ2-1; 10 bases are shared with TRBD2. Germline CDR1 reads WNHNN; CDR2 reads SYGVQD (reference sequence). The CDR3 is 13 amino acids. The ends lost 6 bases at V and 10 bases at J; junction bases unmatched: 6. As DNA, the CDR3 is TGCGCCAGCAGCCCTAGCGGGAGCCTGGAGCAGTTCTTC. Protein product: CASSPSGSLEQFF.

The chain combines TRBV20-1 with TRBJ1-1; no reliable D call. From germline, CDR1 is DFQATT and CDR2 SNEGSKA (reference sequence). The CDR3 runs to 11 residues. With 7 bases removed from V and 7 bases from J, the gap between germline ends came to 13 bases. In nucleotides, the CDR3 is TGCAGTGTGAAAGCTTACAGTGAAGCTTTCTTT. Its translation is CSVKAYSEAFF.

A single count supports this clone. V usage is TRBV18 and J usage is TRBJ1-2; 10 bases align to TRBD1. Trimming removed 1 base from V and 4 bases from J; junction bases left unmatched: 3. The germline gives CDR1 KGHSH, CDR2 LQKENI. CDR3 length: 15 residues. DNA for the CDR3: TGTGCCAGCTCACCACAAGACAGGGGGCTCTATGGCTACACCTTC. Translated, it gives CASSPQDRGLYGYTF.

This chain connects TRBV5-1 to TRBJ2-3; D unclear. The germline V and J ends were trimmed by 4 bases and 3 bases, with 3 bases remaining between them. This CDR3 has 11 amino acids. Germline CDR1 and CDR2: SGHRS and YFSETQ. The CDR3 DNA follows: TGCGCCAGCAGCATAACAGATACGCAGTATTTT. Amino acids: CASSITDTQYF.

This CDR3 is CASSRSAGDSGNTIYF. The CDR3 DNA reads TGTGCCAGCAGCCGTTCGGCAGGCGACTCTGGAAACACCATATATTTT. This rearrangement joins TRBV3-1 (or the pseudogene TRBV3-2) to TRBJ1-3; D not certain. V was shortened by 4 bases and J by 0 bases, with 13 bases between the two germline ends. This CDR3 is 16 amino acids long. The germline gives CDR1 LGHDT, CDR2 YNNKEL (reference sequence).

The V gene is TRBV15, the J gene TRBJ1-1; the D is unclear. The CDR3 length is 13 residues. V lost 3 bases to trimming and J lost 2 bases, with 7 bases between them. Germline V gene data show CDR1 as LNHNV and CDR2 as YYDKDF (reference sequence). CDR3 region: CATSSDINTEAFF. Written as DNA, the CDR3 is TGTGCCACCAGCAGTGACATCAACACTGAAGCTTTCTTT. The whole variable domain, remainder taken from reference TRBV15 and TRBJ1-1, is DAMVIQNPRYQVTQFGKPVTLSCSQTLNHNVMYWYQQKSSQAPKLLFHYYDKDFNNEADTPDNFQSRRPNTSFCFLDIRSPGLGDTAMYLCATSSDINTEAFFGQGTRLTVV.

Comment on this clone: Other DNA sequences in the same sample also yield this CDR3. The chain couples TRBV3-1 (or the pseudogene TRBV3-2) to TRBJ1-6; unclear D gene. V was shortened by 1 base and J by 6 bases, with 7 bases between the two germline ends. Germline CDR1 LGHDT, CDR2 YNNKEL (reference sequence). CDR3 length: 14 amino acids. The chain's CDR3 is CASSQGQSNSPLHF. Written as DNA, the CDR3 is TGTGCCAGCAGCCAAGGGCAGTCTAATTCACCCCTCCACTTT.

The CDR3 sequence: CSVDSGTGSYEQYF. The CDR3 DNA is TGCAGCGTTGACTCCGGGACAGGCTCCTACGAGCAGTACTTC. J is TRBJ2-7 and V is TRBV29-1; TRBD1 agrees at 8 bases. Germline V gives CDR1 SQVTM, CDR2 ANQGSEA. This CDR3 is 14 amino acids long. V was clipped by 3 bases and J by 0 bases; unmatched bases: 4.

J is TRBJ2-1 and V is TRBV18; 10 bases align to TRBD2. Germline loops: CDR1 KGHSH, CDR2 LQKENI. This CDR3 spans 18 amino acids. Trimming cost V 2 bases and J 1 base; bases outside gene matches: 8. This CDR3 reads CASSPFSGRASSYNEQFF. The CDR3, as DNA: TGTGCCAGCTCACCATTCAGCGGGAGGGCCAGTTCCTACAATGAGCAGTTCTTC.

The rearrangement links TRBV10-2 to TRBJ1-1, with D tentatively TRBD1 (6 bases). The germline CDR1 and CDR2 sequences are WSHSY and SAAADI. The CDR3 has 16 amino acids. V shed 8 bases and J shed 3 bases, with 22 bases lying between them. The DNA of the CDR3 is TGCGCCAGCGTCTCCCCCTCCACAGGGCGGGACACTGAAGCTTTCTTT. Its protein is CASVSPSTGRDTEAFF.

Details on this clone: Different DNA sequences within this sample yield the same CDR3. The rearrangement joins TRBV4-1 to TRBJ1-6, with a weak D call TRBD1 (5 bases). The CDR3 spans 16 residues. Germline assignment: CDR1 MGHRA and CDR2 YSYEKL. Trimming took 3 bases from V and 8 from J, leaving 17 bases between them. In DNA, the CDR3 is TGCGCCAGCAGCCACGGTCAGGGCCTTGGAGATTCACCCCTCCACTTT. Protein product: CASSHGQGLGDSPLHF.

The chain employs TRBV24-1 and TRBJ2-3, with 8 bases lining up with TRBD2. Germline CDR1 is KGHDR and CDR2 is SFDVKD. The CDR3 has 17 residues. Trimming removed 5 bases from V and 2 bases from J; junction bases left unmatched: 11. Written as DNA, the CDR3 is TGTGCCACCAGTGGTGGTAAGCGGGGGCCAACCACAGATACGCAGTATTTT. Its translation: CATSGGKRGPTTDTQYF.

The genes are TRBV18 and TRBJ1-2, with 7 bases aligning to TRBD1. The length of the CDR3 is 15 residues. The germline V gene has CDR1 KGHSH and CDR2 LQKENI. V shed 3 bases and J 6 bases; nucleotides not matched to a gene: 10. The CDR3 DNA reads TGTGCCAGCTCACCGCGAAAGGACAGGTTCGATGGCTACACCTTC. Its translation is CASSPRKDRFDGYTF.

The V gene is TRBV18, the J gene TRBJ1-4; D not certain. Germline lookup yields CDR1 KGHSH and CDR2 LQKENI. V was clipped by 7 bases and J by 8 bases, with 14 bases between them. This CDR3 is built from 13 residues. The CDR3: CASLSGNSEKLFF. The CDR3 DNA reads TGTGCCAGCTTATCCGGGAACTCCGAAAAACTGTTTTTT.

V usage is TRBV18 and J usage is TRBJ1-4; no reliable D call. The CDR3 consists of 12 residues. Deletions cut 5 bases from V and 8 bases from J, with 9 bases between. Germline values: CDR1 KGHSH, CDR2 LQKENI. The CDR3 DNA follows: TGTGCCAGCTCAGAGGCTCGCGAAAAACTGTTTTTT. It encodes CASSEAREKLFF.

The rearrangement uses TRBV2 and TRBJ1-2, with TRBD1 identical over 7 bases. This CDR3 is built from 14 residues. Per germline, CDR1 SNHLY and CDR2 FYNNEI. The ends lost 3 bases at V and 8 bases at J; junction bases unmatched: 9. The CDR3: CASSDRPGGMGYTF. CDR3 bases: TGTGCCAGCAGTGACAGGCCAGGGGGTATGGGCTACACCTTC.

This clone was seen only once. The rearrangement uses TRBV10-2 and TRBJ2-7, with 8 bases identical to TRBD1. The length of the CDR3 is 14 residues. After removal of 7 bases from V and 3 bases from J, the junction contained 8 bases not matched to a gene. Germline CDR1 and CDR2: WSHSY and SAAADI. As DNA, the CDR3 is TGCGCCAGCACCGGGACAGGCAACCTCTACGAGCAGTACTTC. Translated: CASTGTGNLYEQYF.

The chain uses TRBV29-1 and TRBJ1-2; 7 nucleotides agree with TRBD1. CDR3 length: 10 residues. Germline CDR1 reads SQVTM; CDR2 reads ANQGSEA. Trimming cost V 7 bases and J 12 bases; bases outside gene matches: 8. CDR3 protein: CSGGQVGNTF. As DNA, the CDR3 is TGCAGCGGCGGACAGGTCGGGAACACCTTC.

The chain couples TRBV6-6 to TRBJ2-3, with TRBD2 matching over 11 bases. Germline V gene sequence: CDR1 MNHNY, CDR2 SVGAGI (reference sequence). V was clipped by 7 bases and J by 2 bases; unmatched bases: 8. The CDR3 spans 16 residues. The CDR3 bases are TGTGCCAGCACTCCGGGACTAGCGGAGGCCACAGATACGCAGTATTTT. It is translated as CASTPGLAEATDTQYF.

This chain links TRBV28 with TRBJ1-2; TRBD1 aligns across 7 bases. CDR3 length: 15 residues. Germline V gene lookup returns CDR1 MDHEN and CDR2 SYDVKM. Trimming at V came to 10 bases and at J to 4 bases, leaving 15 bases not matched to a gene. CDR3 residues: CAIRPPTGAGYGYTF. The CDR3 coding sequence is TGTGCCATTCGACCCCCAACAGGGGCGGGCTATGGCTACACCTTC.

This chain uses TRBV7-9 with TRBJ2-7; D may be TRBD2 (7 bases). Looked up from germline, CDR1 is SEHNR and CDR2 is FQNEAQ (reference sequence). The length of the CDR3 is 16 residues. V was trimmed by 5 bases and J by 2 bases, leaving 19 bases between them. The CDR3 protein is CASSPPRGGGPYEQYF. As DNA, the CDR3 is TGTGCCAGCAGCCCTCCCCGAGGCGGGGGCCCCTACGAGCAGTACTTC. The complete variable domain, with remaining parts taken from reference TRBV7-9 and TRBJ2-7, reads DTGVSQNPRHKITKRGQNVTFRCDPISEHNRLYWYRQTLGQGPEFLTYFQNEAQLEKSRLLSDRFSAERPKGSFSTLEIQRTEQGDSAMYLCASSPPRGGGPYEQYFGPGTRLTVT.

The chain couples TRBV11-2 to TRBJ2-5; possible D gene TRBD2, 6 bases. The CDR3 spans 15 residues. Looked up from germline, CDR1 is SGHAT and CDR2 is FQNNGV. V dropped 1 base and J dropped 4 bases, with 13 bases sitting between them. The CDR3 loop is CASSLGLRRGETQYF. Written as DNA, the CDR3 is TGTGCCAGCAGCTTAGGTTTGCGGCGGGGAGAGACCCAGTACTTC.

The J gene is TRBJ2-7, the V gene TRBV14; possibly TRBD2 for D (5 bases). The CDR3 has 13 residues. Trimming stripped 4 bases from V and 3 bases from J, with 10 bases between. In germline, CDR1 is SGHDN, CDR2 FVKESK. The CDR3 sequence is CASSPGIGYEQYF. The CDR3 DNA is TGTGCCAGCAGCCCGGGAATTGGCTACGAGCAGTACTTC.

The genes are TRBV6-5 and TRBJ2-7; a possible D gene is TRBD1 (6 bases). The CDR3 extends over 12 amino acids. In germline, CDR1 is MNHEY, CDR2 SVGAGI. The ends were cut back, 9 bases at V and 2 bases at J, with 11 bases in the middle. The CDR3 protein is CASNREPYEQYF. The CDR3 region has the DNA TGTGCCAGTAACAGGGAACCCTACGAGCAGTACTTC.

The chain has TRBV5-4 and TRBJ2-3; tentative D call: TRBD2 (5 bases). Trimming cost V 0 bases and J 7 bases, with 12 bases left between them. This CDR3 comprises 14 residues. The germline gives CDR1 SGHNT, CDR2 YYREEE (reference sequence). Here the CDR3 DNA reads TGTGCCAGCAGCTTGGGAGAGGGCCTAAATACGCAGTATTTT. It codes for CASSLGEGLNTQYF.

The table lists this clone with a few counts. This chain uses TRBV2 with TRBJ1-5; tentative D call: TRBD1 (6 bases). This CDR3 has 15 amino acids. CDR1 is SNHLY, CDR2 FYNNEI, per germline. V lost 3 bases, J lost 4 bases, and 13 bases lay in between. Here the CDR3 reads CASSDILRGNQPQHF. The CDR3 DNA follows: TGTGCCAGCAGTGATATCTTAAGGGGGAATCAGCCCCAGCATTTT.